These 28 T cell receptor beta chains were sequenced from one sample in a study of T cell changes during pregnancy in multiple sclerosis. The repertoire was sequenced with immunoSEQ multiplex PCR; TCRdb's copy has only in-frame clones and lacks some. The repertoire holds 85,000 to 120,000 clones, with less than 95% as singletons. Here the sequenced sample was peripheral blood, taken after pregnancy. Receptor source: a female donor with multiple sclerosis, enrolled in a pregnancy study.

The chain links TRBV7-6 to TRBJ1-5; tentatively, D is TRBD1 (5 bases). The V gene lost 2 bases and the J gene lost 6 bases, with 8 bases spanning the gap. The germline CDR1 and CDR2 sequences are SGHVS and FNYEAQ. The CDR3 extends over 13 amino acids. The CDR3 loop reads CASSLRGGQPQHF. The CDR3 region has the DNA TGTGCCAGCAGCTTAAGGGGTGGTCAGCCCCAGCATTTT. The whole variable domain, filled in from reference TRBV7-6 and TRBJ1-5, reads GAGVSQSPRYKVTKRGQDVALRCDPISGHVSLYWYRQALGQGPEFLTYFNYEAQQDKSGLPNDRFSAERPEGSISTLTIQRTEQRDSAMYRCASSLRGGQPQHFGDGTRLSIL.

This clone was observed once. CDR3 DNA: TGTGCCAGCAGCGTAGGTGACAGCTCTGGAAACACCATATATTTT. Residues: CASSVGDSSGNTIYF. The genes are TRBV9 and TRBJ1-3, with D perhaps matching TRBD1 (5 bases). The length of the CDR3 is 15 residues. V lost 0 bases to trimming and J lost 0 bases, with 7 bases between them. From germline, CDR1 is SGDLS and CDR2 YYNGEE. Looking up the rest from reference TRBV9 and TRBJ1-3 gives the full variable domain: DSGVTQTPKHLITATGQRVTLRCSPRSGDLSVYWYQQSLDQGLQFLIQYYNGEERAKGNILERFSAQQFPDLHSELNLSSLELGDSALYFCASSVGDSSGNTIYFGEGSWLTVV.

V is TRBV5-1 and J is TRBJ1-1; maybe TRBD1 (6 bases). The CDR3 runs to 15 residues. Germline assignment: CDR1 SGHRS and CDR2 YFSETQ. V shed 0 bases and J shed 4 bases, with 13 bases lying between them. As DNA, the CDR3 is TGCGCCAGCAGCTTGGCACAGGGTAGGAGCACTGAAGCTTTCTTT. Translation gives CASSLAQGRSTEAFF.

The V call is TRBV7-9, the J call TRBJ2-2; TRBD2 matches at 7 bases. Germline CDR1 and CDR2: SEHNR and FQNEAQ (reference sequence). The CDR3 totals 14 residues. J was trimmed by 7 bases and V by 2 bases; bases with no gene match: 4. The CDR3 spells CASSLKGGSGELFF. CDR3 coding DNA: TGTGCCAGCAGCTTAAAGGGCGGGAGCGGGGAGCTGTTTTTT.

The CDR3 DNA reads TGTGCCAGCAGCCCCCGCCTGGAGCGGGGTTACGAGCAGTACTTC. Translation gives CASSPRLERGYEQYF. V gene TRBV9 combines with J gene TRBJ2-7; the match to TRBD2 covers 7 bases. The CDR3 contains 15 residues. V lost 4 bases to trimming and J lost 4 bases; unmatched junction nucleotides: 11. Germline V CDR1 and CDR2: SGDLS, YYNGEE.

The V and J genes are TRBV27 and TRBJ1-6, with 7 nucleotides matching TRBD1. V trimming: 6 bases; J trimming: 10 bases; junction bases outside the gene matches: 12. The CDR3 covers 15 residues. Germline-derived CDR1 and CDR2 are MNHEY and SMNVEV (reference sequence). The CDR3 region is CASSDRGGIGSPLHF. In DNA, the CDR3 is TGTGCCAGCAGCGACCGAGGGGGCATTGGCTCACCCCTCCACTTT.

V gene TRBV28 combines with J gene TRBJ2-7, with D possibly being TRBD2 (5 bases). V was shortened by 4 bases and J by 5 bases, with 9 bases between the two germline ends. The CDR3 extends over 12 amino acids. Germline CDR1 is MDHEN and CDR2 is SYDVKM. The CDR3 DNA is TGTGCCAGCAGTTCCCCAGCGGACGAGCAGTACTTC. Protein product: CASSSPADEQYF.

The chain links TRBV9 to TRBJ2-1, with 14 bases identical to TRBD2. The trim removed 4 bases at V and 4 bases at J, leaving 10 bases unmatched. Per germline, CDR1 SGDLS and CDR2 YYNGEE. The CDR3 consists of 18 residues. For the CDR3, the DNA is TGTGCCAGCAGCCCCCTGACTAGCGGGGGGGCGGGTTACAATGAGCAGTTCTTC. It is translated as CASSPLTSGGAGYNEQFF.

The chain carries TRBV9 and TRBJ2-7, with a weak D call TRBD2 (5 bases). The V gene's germline CDR1 is SGDLS and CDR2 YYNGEE. This CDR3 has 14 residues. Between the trimmed V and J ends, which lost 0 bases and 4 bases, there was a span of 11 bases. CDR3 DNA: TGTGCCAGCAGCGTAGGCCGGGGTGGATACGAGCAGTACTTC. It encodes CASSVGRGGYEQYF.

The chain employs TRBV6-1 and TRBJ2-7; 11 bases are a match to TRBD2. There are 15 residues in the CDR3. From germline, CDR1 is MNHNS and CDR2 SASEGT. V was pared by 6 bases and J by 4 bases, with 8 bases of the junction left unmatched. The CDR3 here is CASSDIAGGLYEQYF. Written as DNA, the CDR3 is TGTGCCAGCAGCGACATAGCGGGGGGGTTATACGAGCAGTACTTC.

The gene calls are TRBV29-1 and TRBJ2-1, with 11 nucleotides matching TRBD2. Trimming at V came to 7 bases and at J to 3 bases, leaving 5 bases not matched to a gene. Germline assignment: CDR1 SQVTM and CDR2 ANQGSEA. This CDR3 has 14 amino acids. CDR3 protein: CSEKLAGDYNEQFF. CDR3 coding DNA: TGCAGCGAGAAACTAGCGGGAGACTACAATGAGCAGTTCTTC.

The rearrangement joins TRBV5-1 to TRBJ2-7; D is undetermined. Germline CDR1 and CDR2: SGHRS and YFSETQ. CDR3 length equals 13 residues. Trimming stripped 0 bases from V and 4 bases from J, with 8 bases between. The CDR3 protein is CASSLGASYEQYF. DNA for the CDR3: TGCGCCAGCAGCTTGGGGGCGTCGTACGAGCAGTACTTC. Full variable domain (missing parts from reference TRBV5-1 and TRBJ2-7): KAGVTQTPRYLIKTRGQQVTLSCSPISGHRSVSWYQQTPGQGLQFLFEYFSETQRNKGNFPGRFSGRQFSNSRSEMNVSTLELGDSALYLCASSLGASYEQYFGPGTRLTVT.

This clone has just a few counts. The chain employs TRBV10-3 and TRBJ1-1; D not resolved. Germline V gives CDR1 ENHRY, CDR2 SYGVKD. Deletions cut 2 bases from V and 0 bases from J, with 4 bases between. The CDR3 length is 13 residues. This CDR3 is CAISERVNTEAFF. The CDR3 DNA follows: TGTGCCATCAGTGAGAGAGTGAACACTGAAGCTTTCTTT.

The chain is built from TRBV5-1 and TRBJ1-1; D is possibly TRBD1 (5 bases). Germline V CDR1 and CDR2: SGHRS, YFSETQ. The ends were cut back, 4 bases at V and 4 bases at J, with 23 bases in the middle. This CDR3 is built from 17 residues. Here the CDR3 reads CASSPGPRGYGSTEAFF. The CDR3, as DNA: TGCGCCAGCAGCCCCGGGCCTCGGGGGTACGGGAGCACTGAAGCTTTCTTT. The full variable domain, its missing parts supplied by reference TRBV5-1 and TRBJ1-1, is KAGVTQTPRYLIKTRGQQVTLSCSPISGHRSVSWYQQTPGQGLQFLFEYFSETQRNKGNFPGRFSGRQFSNSRSEMNVSTLELGDSALYLCASSPGPRGYGSTEAFFGQGTRLTVV.

The chain joins TRBV20-1 to TRBJ2-5; 8 bases line up with TRBD1. The length of the CDR3 is 11 residues. In germline, CDR1 is DFQATT, CDR2 SNEGSKA (reference sequence). DNA of the CDR3: TGCAGAGCGGACAGGGATGGGACCCAGTACTTC. It specifies CRADRDGTQYF.

V and J are TRBV7-9 and TRBJ1-1; no firm D call. The CDR3 length is 15 residues. V lost 6 bases to trimming and J lost 5 bases, with 19 bases between them. CDR1 is SEHNR and CDR2 is FQNEAQ in the germline V gene (reference sequence). CDR3 amino acids: CASRGPATGFTEAFF. The CDR3 DNA is TGTGCCAGCAGGGGTCCAGCGACGGGGTTTACTGAAGCTTTCTTT.

J is TRBJ1-6 and V is TRBV7-2, with D unclear. From germline, CDR1 is SGHTA and CDR2 FQGNSA. The CDR3 extends over 15 amino acids. Trimming took off 1 base at V and 7 bases at J, with 11 bases between the two ends. In DNA, the CDR3 is TGTGCCAGCAGCTTAGAGCCGGGTTACAATTCACCCCTCCACTTT. Translated, it gives CASSLEPGYNSPLHF.

The rearrangement uses TRBV30 and TRBJ2-7, with 8 bases aligning to TRBD1. Per the germline V gene, CDR1 is GTSNPN and CDR2 is SVGIG (reference sequence). The CDR3 sequence is 12 residues long. J gave up 3 bases and V 7 bases, and 5 bases lay outside the gene matches. The CDR3 sequence is CASGQGYYEQYF. CDR3 nucleotides: TGTGCCTCCGGACAGGGATACTACGAGCAGTACTTC. Based on the CDR3 plus reference TRBV30 and TRBJ2-7, the full variable domain is SQTIHQWPATLVQPVGSPLSLECTVEGTSNPNLYWYRQAAGRGLQLLFYSVGIGQISSEVPQNLSASRPQDRQFILSSKKLLLSDSGFYLCASGQGYYEQYFGPGTRLTVT.

This clone was observed a single time. CDR3 DNA: TGTGCCACCAGCAGAGGTAGTAAGGGGGCGCGTGGCTACACCTTC. This sequence encodes CATSRGSKGARGYTF. V and J are TRBV15 and TRBJ1-2; 7 bases agree with TRBD1. V trimming: 1 base; J trimming: 7 bases; junction bases outside the gene matches: 9. Germline CDR1 LNHNV, CDR2 YYDKDF (reference sequence). This CDR3 comprises 15 residues.

V gene TRBV6-1 combines with J gene TRBJ2-1; perhaps TRBD1 as D (6 bases). This CDR3 contains 14 residues. Germline CDR1 MNHNS, CDR2 SASEGT. Trimming shortened V by 8 bases and J by 6 bases, and 17 bases separated the two germline ends. The CDR3 is CASHRASGSNEQFF. The CDR3 DNA reads TGTGCCAGCCACAGGGCCTCCGGGTCCAATGAGCAGTTCTTC.

The rearrangement links TRBV9 to TRBJ2-7; weak D call: TRBD2 (6 bases). This CDR3 contains 15 residues. Trimming removed 2 bases from V and 3 bases from J, with 15 bases in between. Per germline, CDR1 SGDLS and CDR2 YYNGEE. CDR3 in DNA: TGTGCCAGCAGCGTCGGGGTAGCGGAGTTCTACGAGCAGTACTTC. Protein sequence: CASSVGVAEFYEQYF.

The chain employs TRBV28 and TRBJ2-1, with TRBD2 matching 9 bases. V gave up 8 bases and J gave up 0 bases; unmatched junction bases: 8. The CDR3 spans 16 residues. The germline gives CDR1 MDHEN, CDR2 SYDVKM. In DNA, the CDR3 is TGTGCCAGCGGATCGCCAGCGGGAGGCTCCTACAATGAGCAGTTCTTC. It yields the protein CASGSPAGGSYNEQFF.

The chain has TRBV5-1 and TRBJ1-1; tentative D call: TRBD1 (5 bases). V gave up 1 base and J gave up 7 bases, with 17 bases separating them. The CDR3 covers 15 residues. Germline CDR1 is SGHRS and CDR2 is YFSETQ. CDR3 residues: CASSLMGGSTIEAFF. The DNA for the CDR3 is TGCGCCAGCAGCTTGATGGGGGGGTCGACAATTGAAGCTTTCTTT.

The chain combines TRBV9 with TRBJ1-2; possible D gene TRBD1, 5 bases. Germline V gene sequence: CDR1 SGDLS, CDR2 YYNGEE. Trimming stripped 0 bases from V and 2 bases from J, with 17 bases between. The CDR3 contains 17 residues. The CDR3 loop is CASSVVPGPPRNYGYTF. Written as DNA, the CDR3 is TGTGCCAGCAGCGTAGTTCCAGGGCCCCCAAGGAACTATGGCTACACCTTC.

The V and J genes are TRBV20-1 and TRBJ2-7; D is uncertain. The V end was cut by 3 bases, the J end by 2 bases, with 5 bases between. Per the germline V gene, CDR1 is DFQATT and CDR2 is SNEGSKA (reference sequence). The CDR3 spans 11 residues. DNA for the CDR3: TGCAGTGCTAGTCTTACCTACGAGCAGTACTTC. Its translation: CSASLTYEQYF.

The rearrangement joins TRBV5-5 to TRBJ1-1; tentatively, D is TRBD1 (5 bases). Per germline, CDR1 SGHKS and CDR2 YYEKEE (reference sequence). The V end was cut by 0 bases, the J end by 2 bases, with 8 bases between. The CDR3 is made up of 14 amino acids. The CDR3 DNA sequence: TGTGCCAGCAGCTTGGAACAGGCTAACACTGAAGCTTTCTTT. This encodes CASSLEQANTEAFF.

This chain joins TRBV19 and TRBJ2-7, with a weak D call TRBD1 (5 bases). V lost 3 bases and J lost 2, with 11 bases in between. CDR3 length: 14 amino acids. The germline V gene encodes CDR1 LNHDA and CDR2 SQIVND (reference sequence). CDR3 DNA sequence: TGTGCCAGTAGTATTAGCAGGGCCACCTACGAGCAGTACTTC. This codes for CASSISRATYEQYF.

The J gene is TRBJ1-1, the V gene TRBV4-1; 9 bases match TRBD1. V dropped 4 bases and J dropped 6; count of bases not matched to a gene: 3. From germline, CDR1 is MGHRA and CDR2 YSYEKL. This CDR3 has 13 amino acids. CDR3 loop: CASSLGQGPEAFF. CDR3 nucleotides: TGCGCCAGCAGCCTGGGACAGGGCCCTGAAGCTTTCTTT.